This record concerns one T cell receptor (beta chain) sequence. Antigen: not known. The CDR3 is 13 amino acids. Trimming shortened V by 2 bases and J by 7 bases, and 11 bases separated the two germline ends. The record originates from a study of OX40 agonist ivuxolimab in advanced cancers. About the research overall: Partial responses occurred in three patients (one hepatocellular carcinoma, two cutaneous melanoma). Broader study findings: Clones of CD4+ and CD8+ blood T cells grew by week 6 at doses of 0.1 to 3.0 mg/kg. Several nonresponders also turned out to have low normalized T-cell clonal expansion.

Measured with immunoSEQ multiplex PCR; TCRdb has only the in-frame clones, and not every one. The sample holds fewer than 100,000 clones; about 80% are singletons and the top ten take roughly 1.5%. The sample in question was CD4+ or CD8+ T cells sorted from blood, obtained in a trial of the OX40 agonist ivuxolimab. This TCR came from an adult with an advanced solid tumor such as melanoma, head and neck, liver or kidney cancer. The rearrangement uses TRBV23-1 and TRBJ1-1; D unresolved. TRBV23-1 is treated as an ORF (open reading frame) with a function not yet certain. CDR3 region: CASSQLLQFEAFF. The CDR3 coding sequence is TGCGCCAGCAGTCAACTCTTACAGTTTGAAGCTTTCTTT.